In its sample, the clone carrying this T cell receptor beta chain was seen many times. Time point in this sample: newly diagnosed GD, antithyroid drugs for less than 3 months. Extracted PBMC RNA gave rise to the TCR library. Arm-PCR of CDR3 regions with iRepertoire HTBI primers generated TCR beta libraries. TCRdb ran MiXCR on the multiplex PCR reads and lists one entry per CDR3 protein. This sample has approximately 480,000 distinct CDR3 sequences, with 15% to 20% found just once. The V and J ends lost 6 bases and 11 bases, in that order; junction bases with no gene match: 6. CDR3 size: 12 residues. Germline CDR1 and CDR2: LGHDT and YNNKEL (reference sequence). The data are from a study of regulatory T cells in long-lasting Graves disease. Another study also made use of these data, one on T cells in Graves' hyperthyroidism and ophthalmopathy.

The sample was peripheral blood mononuclear cells (PBMCs), taken at new diagnosis, from a patient treated with antithyroid drugs. The receptor's source is a man in his forties or fifties with Graves disease. The chain recombines TRBV3-1 with TRBJ2-3; TRBD1 matches 9 bases. Written as DNA, the CDR3 is TGTGCCAGCAGATCTGGGACAGGGATGCAGTATTTT. Its protein product is CASRSGTGMQYF.